Given below is one T cell receptor (beta chain) in context. This sample was taken from a study of shared clonotypes between healthy human individuals. Across the study: Researchers drew samples from a couple of women and a few men aged 18 to 49.

Assay runs were performed at deep level. Produced via immunoSEQ multiplex PCR; TCRdb's table is partial and in-frame only. This sample carries under 2,000,000 clones, about 95% of them seen once, and the ten largest clones take 0.95% to 1.5%. Naive CD8 cells lacked CD45RO, underwent positive selection for CCR7 and left out terminally differentiated effector memory CD45RA+ cells. Trimming took 2 bases from V and 7 from J, leaving 12 bases between them. CDR1 is KGHSY, CDR2 FQNENV, per germline. The CDR3 contains 13 residues. The sequenced sample was naive CD8+ T cells sorted from blood. The TCR comes from a young man in good health. V usage is TRBV16 and J usage is TRBJ2-7; D is unresolved. CDR3 amino acids: CASSQKRVGEQYF. The CDR3 bases are TGTGCCAGCAGCCAAAAGCGAGTTGGGGAGCAGTACTTC.